This entry features one TCR beta chain sequence. The V gene's germline CDR1 is WSHSY and CDR2 SAAADI. The CDR3 is made up of 16 amino acids. Trimming at V came to 5 bases and at J to 0 bases, leaving 10 bases not matched to a gene. The sample originates from a study of shared T cell receptors in the human thymus. The protocol was immunoSEQ multiplex PCR, while the TCRdb copy is restricted to in-frame clones and leaves out a portion. The table shows about 660,000 clones, with about 87% occurring only once. This sample was also put to use in a study of human thymus T cells. From that paper: All donors were healthy Finnish infants who were undergoing corrective surgery to treat congenital heart defects. During corrective heart surgery, resections were taken, and the thymus tissue came from them. Among unrelated individuals, related research reported thymic repertoires that overlapped highly.

This clonotype originated in a boy in the first two years of life with a congenital heart defect. Sequencing was performed on thymocytes. The rearrangement joins TRBV10-2 to TRBJ2-7; 7 positions match TRBD2. The chain's CDR3 is CASSTKTSASSYEQYF. The CDR3 nucleotides are TGCGCCAGCAGTACAAAAACTAGCGCAAGCTCCTACGAGCAGTACTTC.